This T cell receptor beta chain originates from a study of patients and donors after allogeneic stem cell transplantation. A single record per CDR3 protein comes from TCRdb applying MiXCR to the RT-PCR reads. The sample has about 960,000 distinct CDR3 sequences, 15% to 20% seen once; the top ten hold roughly 6%. J lost 8 bases, V lost 3 bases, and 10 bases had no gene match. The CDR3 is 15 amino acids. Germline V lookup: CDR1 KGHSH, CDR2 LQKENI. The source of this sequence is a human donor who was either an allogeneic HSCT recipient or a stem cell or donor lymphocyte infusion donor (not recorded which). It is not recorded whose cells these are; they may come from a transplant donor. The genes are TRBV18 and TRBJ2-4; 7 positions agree with TRBD2. Sequenced sample: blood, either unsorted or a sorted T cell fraction (not recorded which). The CDR3 region has the DNA TGTGCCAGCTCACCTCTTCGGGGTAGCGGGTACATTCAGTACTTC. Translated: CASSPLRGSGYIQYF.